A single sample is the source of the 13 T cell receptor beta chains below, sequenced in a study of shared T cell receptors in the human thymus. The assay was immunoSEQ multiplex PCR, and TCRdb's table has in-frame clones only and misses some. The table lists 500,000 to 550,000 clones, around 78% of them singletons, with 0.013% in the top ten. The same data also contributed to another study, on human thymus T cells.

The sample consisted of thymocytes. The receptors originated from a boy less than two years old with a congenital heart defect.

As DNA, the CDR3 is TGTGCCAGCAGCTTGTACCGGTCCACAGATACGCAGTATTTT. Its protein product is CASSLYRSTDTQYF. The rearrangement joins TRBV5-6 to TRBJ2-3; no clear D. Germline CDR1 is SGHDT and CDR2 is YYEEEE. V was pared by 1 base and J by 2 bases, with 8 bases between. This CDR3 has 14 residues.

The genes are TRBV14 and TRBJ2-7; 9 bases map to TRBD1. This CDR3 is 16 amino acids long. Germline V gene lookup returns CDR1 SGHDN and CDR2 FVKESK. Trimming removed 2 bases from V and 3 bases from J; junction bases left unmatched: 8. CDR3 in amino acids: CASSQSPPGQGYEQYF. The DNA of the CDR3 is TGTGCCAGCAGCCAAAGCCCTCCGGGACAGGGCTACGAGCAGTACTTC. Full variable domain (outside the CDR3, taken from reference TRBV14 and TRBJ2-7): EAGVTQFPSHSVIEKGQTVTLRCDPISGHDNLYWYRRVMGKEIKFLLHFVKESKQDESGMPNNRFLAERTGGTYSTLKVQPAELEDSGVYFCASSQSPPGQGYEQYFGPGTRLTVT.

In its sample, this clone was seen once. This chain uses TRBV18 with TRBJ2-5, with 9 positions matching TRBD2. The CDR3 runs to 12 residues. V was pared by 3 bases and J by 13 bases, with 6 bases of the junction left unmatched. Per the germline V gene, CDR1 is KGHSH and CDR2 is LQKENI. The CDR3, as DNA: TGTGCCAGCTCACCCCGGGGGACTAGCATGTACTTC. It translates to CASSPRGTSMYF.

The chain has TRBV30 and TRBJ1-2, with D hard to call. The CDR3 length is 17 residues. CDR1 is GTSNPN and CDR2 is SVGIG in the germline V gene (reference sequence). The ends were cut back, 1 base at V and 3 bases at J, with 21 bases in the middle. CDR3 in amino acids: CAWSEGGLLNGDYGYTF. The CDR3 DNA sequence: TGTGCCTGGAGTGAAGGAGGGCTACTAAACGGTGACTATGGCTACACCTTC. The whole variable domain, filled in from reference TRBV30 and TRBJ1-2, reads SQTIHQWPATLVQPVGSPLSLECTVEGTSNPNLYWYRQAAGRGLQLLFYSVGIGQISSEVPQNLSASRPQDRQFILSSKKLLLSDSGFYLCAWSEGGLLNGDYGYTFGSGTRLTVV.

This sequence joins TRBV6-5 and TRBJ2-1, with 10 nucleotides matching TRBD2. This CDR3 has 15 residues. Germline assignment: CDR1 MNHEY and CDR2 SVGAGI. After removal of 4 bases from V and 8 bases from J, the junction contained 8 bases not matched to a gene. CDR3 loop: CASSSLAGEVDEQFF. The CDR3 DNA is TGTGCCAGCAGTTCCCTAGCGGGAGAAGTGGATGAGCAGTTCTTC.

The chain employs TRBV6-1 and TRBJ1-1; tentative D call: TRBD1 (6 bases). The V end lost 4 bases, the J end lost 4 bases, and 13 bases lay between the germline ends. CDR3 length: 14 residues. Germline V gives CDR1 MNHNS, CDR2 SASEGT. The CDR3 DNA is TGTGCCAGCAGTGGGGCGGGGGGCAGCACTGAAGCTTTCTTT. It codes for CASSGAGGSTEAFF.

The chain is built from TRBV28 and TRBJ1-4, with D unclear. V lost 3 bases, J lost 0 bases, and 11 bases lay in between. CDR3 length: 16 amino acids. Germline V gene lookup returns CDR1 MDHEN and CDR2 SYDVKM. This CDR3 reads CASSFGYTATNEKLFF. CDR3 DNA sequence: TGTGCCAGCAGTTTTGGGTACACAGCAACTAATGAAAAACTGTTTTTT.

The chain recombines TRBV9 with TRBJ1-1; D is unclear. Germline CDR1 SGDLS, CDR2 YYNGEE. With 3 bases removed from V and 6 bases from J, the gap between germline ends came to 9 bases. The CDR3 is made up of 12 amino acids. The CDR3 sequence is CASSGRVPEAFF. Written as DNA, the CDR3 is TGTGCCAGCAGCGGGAGAGTCCCTGAAGCTTTCTTT.

The chain employs TRBV19 and TRBJ2-7; D ambiguous. Germline V CDR1 and CDR2: LNHDA, SQIVND (reference sequence). The CDR3 loop spans 15 amino acids. V was pared by 5 bases and J by 6 bases, with 20 bases between. The chain's CDR3 is CASSVTVCPSLEQYF. The CDR3 DNA reads as TGTGCCAGTAGTGTTACAGTTTGCCCAAGCCTCGAGCAGTACTTC.

The CDR3 coding sequence is TGTGCCAGCAGCCCCCGGACTAGCGGGACTCAAGAGACCCAGTACTTC. Its translation is CASSPRTSGTQETQYF. The chain has TRBV4-2 and TRBJ2-5; 12 nucleotides match TRBD2. Germline V gene sequence: CDR1 LGHNA, CDR2 YNFKEQ. V dropped 4 bases and J dropped 2; count of bases not matched to a gene: 5. The CDR3 consists of 16 residues.

This sequence joins TRBV6-1 and TRBJ2-7; tentative D call: TRBD2 (6 bases). CDR1 and CDR2 from the germline V gene are MNHNS and SASEGT. The V and J ends lost 7 bases and 2 bases respectively, with 12 bases between them. CDR3 length equals 13 residues. The CDR3 DNA follows: TGTGCCAGCATGAGGGAGGTAACCTACGAGCAGTACTTC. Amino acid sequence: CASMREVTYEQYF.

This clone came up a few times. V usage is TRBV18 and J usage is TRBJ2-7, with a possible D match to TRBD2 (6 bases). The CDR3 is 15 residues long. Germline V lookup: CDR1 KGHSH, CDR2 LQKENI. V was clipped by 3 bases and J by 9 bases, with 21 bases between them. This CDR3 reads CASSPEDPLYGGQYF. CDR3 nucleotides: TGTGCCAGCTCACCCGAGGACCCTTTATACGGGGGGCAGTACTTC. The variable domain in full, with the rest retrieved from reference TRBV18 and TRBJ2-7, is NAGVMQNPRHLVRRRGQEARLRCSPMKGHSHVYWYRQLPEEGLKFMVYLQKENIIDESGMPKERFSAEFPKEGPSILRIQQVVRGDSAAYFCASSPEDPLYGGQYFGPGTRLTVT.

This clone was seen a few times. This chain joins TRBV27 and TRBJ2-1; 7 positions match TRBD2. Germline trimming cut 4 bases from V and 5 bases from J; bases unmatched to any gene: 17. CDR1 and CDR2 (germline): MNHEY, SMNVEV (reference sequence). There are 18 residues in the CDR3. The CDR3, as DNA: TGTGCCAGCAGTTCACCGCGGGAACTAGCGCCGACAAACAATGAGCAGTTCTTC. Its protein product is CASSSPRELAPTNNEQFF.